These 4 T cell receptor beta chains came from one sample sequenced in a study of blood T cells in healthy people across ages. Primers used in a second PCR of roughly 6 to 11 cycles were a sample-barcoded 5' primer and a J-beta primer mix. TCRdb re-called the 5' RACE reads with MiXCR, one entry per CDR3 protein. The sample lists 1.5 million to 1.9 million distinct CDR3 sequences; approximately 43% were seen once. The sample was blood. The receptors originated from a woman in her late teens or twenties in good health.

The V gene is TRBV6-2 or TRBV6-3, the J gene TRBJ2-1; D is ambiguous. Germline CDR1 is MNHEY and CDR2 is SVGEGT. The CDR3 is 13 residues long. Trimming took 11 bases from V and 4 from J, leaving 15 bases between them. In DNA form, the CDR3 reads TGTGCCGGAGACCGCGACGGATACAATGAGCAGTTCTTC. Translated, it gives CAGDRDGYNEQFF.

J is TRBJ2-3 and V is TRBV20-1; 12 nucleotides match TRBD2. The germline V gene encodes CDR1 DFQATT and CDR2 SNEGSKA (reference sequence). The CDR3 sequence is 14 residues long. V was clipped by 2 bases and J by 6 bases; unmatched bases: 3. The CDR3 is CSARLTSGSDTQYF. The CDR3 nucleotides are TGCAGTGCTAGATTGACTAGCGGGAGTGATACGCAGTATTTT.

V and J are TRBV7-9 and TRBJ1-6, with D hard to call. Germline V gene lookup returns CDR1 SEHNR and CDR2 FQNEAQ (reference sequence). Trimming left V 0 bases short and J 6 bases short, with 6 bases between. The length of the CDR3 is 14 residues. This chain's CDR3 is CASSLAGSNSPLHF. For the CDR3, the DNA is TGTGCCAGCAGCTTAGCAGGGTCTAATTCACCCCTCCACTTT.

A note on this clonotype: Because the CDR3's place on the DNA is in doubt, the DNA is left out and the CDR3 is given as listed by TCRdb. The chain employs TRBV5-6 and TRBJ1-2. The CDR3 region is 24 residues in length, termini included. Germline V gene sequence: CDR1 SGHDT, CDR2 YYEEEE. CDR3 sequence: CASSGTSPGELFFGEGVYNYGYTF.